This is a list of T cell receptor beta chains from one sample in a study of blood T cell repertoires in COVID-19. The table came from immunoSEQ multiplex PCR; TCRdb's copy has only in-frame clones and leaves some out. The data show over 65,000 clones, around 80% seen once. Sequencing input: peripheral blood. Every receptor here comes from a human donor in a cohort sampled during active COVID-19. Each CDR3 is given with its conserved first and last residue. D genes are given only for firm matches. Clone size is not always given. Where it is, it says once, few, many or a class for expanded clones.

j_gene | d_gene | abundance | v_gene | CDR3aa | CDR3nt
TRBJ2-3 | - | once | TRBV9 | CASSVGGRTDTQYF | TGTGCCAGCAGCGTAGGGGGCCGCACAGATACGCAGTATTTT
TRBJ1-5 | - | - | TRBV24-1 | CATTGPQHF | TGTGCTACCACAGGGCCCCAGCATTTT
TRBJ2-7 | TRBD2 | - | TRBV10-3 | CAIGLAGGRYEQYF | TGTGCCATCGGACTAGCGGGAGGGAGGTACGAGCAGTACTTC
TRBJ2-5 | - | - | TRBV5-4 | CASSLTGGETQYF | TGTGCCAGCAGCTTGACTGGGGGGGAGACCCAGTACTTC
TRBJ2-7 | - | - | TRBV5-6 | CASSRYREVRAYEQYF | TGTGCCAGCAGCCGCTACAGGGAAGTGAGGGCCTACGAGCAGTACTTC
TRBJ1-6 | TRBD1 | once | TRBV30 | CAWSLTGSGLNSPLHF | TGTGCCTGGAGTCTGACAGGGTCGGGCCTAAATTCACCCCTCCACTTT
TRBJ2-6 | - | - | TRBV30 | CAWSLNSGANVLTF | TGTGCCTGGAGTTTAAACTCTGGGGCCAACGTCCTGACTTTC
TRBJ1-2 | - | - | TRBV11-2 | CASSPRRTESEDGYTF | TGTGCCAGCAGCCCCCGGAGAACGGAATCGGAGGATGGCTACACCTTC
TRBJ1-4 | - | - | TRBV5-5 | CASSPTGSEKLFF | TGTGCCAGCAGCCCCACAGGATCTGAAAAACTGTTTTTT
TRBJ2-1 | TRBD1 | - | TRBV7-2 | CASSFDRGAYNEQFF | TGTGCCAGCAGCTTTGACAGGGGCGCCTACAATGAGCAGTTCTTC
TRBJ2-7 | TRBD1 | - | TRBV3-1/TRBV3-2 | CASSHKDRRPYEQYF | TGTGCCAGCAGCCACAAGGACAGGCGCCCCTACGAGCAGTACTTC
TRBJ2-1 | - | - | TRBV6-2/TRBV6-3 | CASSYSLESNNEQFF | TGTGCCAGCAGTTACTCTCTAGAATCAAACAATGAGCAGTTCTTC
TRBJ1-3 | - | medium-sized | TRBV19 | CASSGSNRVRSGNTIYF | TGTGCCAGTAGTGGATCAAACAGGGTACGCTCTGGAAACACCATATATTTT
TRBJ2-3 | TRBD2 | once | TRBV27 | CASSLSRREGASTDTQYF | TGTGCCAGCAGTTTATCTAGGCGGGAGGGCGCTAGCACAGATACGCAGTATTTT
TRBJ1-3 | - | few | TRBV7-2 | CASSVEGDGSGNTIYF | TGTGCCAGCAGCGTCGAGGGGGACGGCTCTGGAAACACCATATATTTT
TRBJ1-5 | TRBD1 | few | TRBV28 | CASSSSGTGWQPQHF | TGTGCCAGCAGTTCATCCGGGACAGGGTGGCAGCCCCAGCATTTT
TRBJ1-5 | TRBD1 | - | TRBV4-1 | CASSRGVGGGGWGNQPQHF | TGCGCCAGCAGTCGCGGAGTGGGTGGAGGGGGCTGGGGCAATCAGCCCCAGCATTTT
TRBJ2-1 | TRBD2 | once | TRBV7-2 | CASSPYVWGGIGYNEQFF | TGTGCCAGCAGCCCTTATGTCTGGGGGGGAATCGGCTACAATGAGCAGTTCTTC
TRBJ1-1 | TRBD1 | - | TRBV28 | CASSLWTGLSSTEAFF | TGTGCCAGCAGTTTATGGACAGGGCTAAGCTCCACTGAAGCTTTCTTT
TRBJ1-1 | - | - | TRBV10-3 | CAITERAGDTEAFF | TGTGCCATCACCGAGAGGGCAGGAGACACTGAAGCTTTCTTT
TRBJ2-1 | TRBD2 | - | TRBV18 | CASSPPARLAGLNEQFF | TGTGCCAGCTCACCACCGGCGAGACTAGCGGGTCTTAATGAGCAGTTCTTC
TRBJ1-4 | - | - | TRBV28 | CASRQGLGKLFF | TGTGCCAGCAGACAGGGTCTGGGAAAACTGTTTTTT
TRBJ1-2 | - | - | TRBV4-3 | CASSQERGGQGGYTF | TGCGCCAGCAGCCAAGAGAGGGGGGGGCAGGGTGGCTACACCTTC
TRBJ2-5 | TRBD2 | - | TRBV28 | CASSKIGVGGQETQYF | TGTGCCAGCAGCAAGATTGGGGTGGGGGGGCAAGAGACCCAGTACTTC
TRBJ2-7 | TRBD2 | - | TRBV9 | CASSPQLGGSESEQYF | TGTGCCAGCAGCCCTCAGCTCGGGGGGAGTGAGAGCGAGCAGTACTTC
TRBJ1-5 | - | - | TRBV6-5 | CASRAPNQPQHF | TGTGCCAGCAGGGCCCCCAATCAGCCCCAGCATTTT
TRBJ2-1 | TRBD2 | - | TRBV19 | CASEEVAGDEQFF | TGTGCCAGCGAGGAGGTAGCGGGAGATGAGCAGTTCTTC